These 15 T cell receptor beta chains share one sample of origin, sequenced in a study of blood T cell repertoires in COVID-19. The protocol was immunoSEQ multiplex PCR, while the TCRdb copy is restricted to in-frame clones and leaves out a portion. This sample has roughly 80,000 clones; roughly 89% occur once, and the top ten carry 1.9%. Specimen: peripheral blood. Receptor source: a woman aged 50 to 60 in a cohort sampled during active COVID-19.

The CDR3, as DNA: TGTGCCAGCAGTTCTTCAACATCCCATTACTCTGGAAACACCATATATTTT. It translates to CASSSSTSHYSGNTIYF. The V call is TRBV28, the J call TRBJ1-3; D is unclear. Germline V gene sequence: CDR1 MDHEN, CDR2 SYDVKM. The CDR3 is made up of 17 amino acids. V was clipped by 4 bases and J by 0 bases, with 16 bases between them. The full variable domain, its missing parts supplied by reference TRBV28 and TRBJ1-3, is DVKVTQSSRYLVKRTGEKVFLECVQDMDHENMFWYRQDPGLGLRLIYFSYDVKMKEKGDIPEGYSVSREKKERFSLILESASTNQTSMYLCASSSSTSHYSGNTIYFGEGSWLTVV.

V gene TRBV5-5 combines with J gene TRBJ1-5; D not certain. The CDR3 consists of 16 residues. V was cut by 0 bases and J by 1 base, with 11 bases left in between. The germline V gene has CDR1 SGHKS and CDR2 YYEKEE (reference sequence). The CDR3 reads CASSLAARASNQPQHF. In DNA form, the CDR3 reads TGTGCCAGCAGCTTGGCGGCCCGAGCGAGCAATCAGCCCCAGCATTTT.

This chain joins TRBV19 and TRBJ2-5; 9 bases agree with TRBD1. CDR3 length: 14 residues. J gave up 1 base and V 10 bases, and 7 bases lay outside the gene matches. Germline V gives CDR1 LNHDA, CDR2 SQIVND (reference sequence). Here the CDR3 DNA reads TGTGCCACCAGACAGGGGGGTTCCCAAGAGACCCAGTACTTC. It is translated as CATRQGGSQETQYF.

To note about this clone: The junction differs from germline at one of its ends, possibly a read error. The V call is TRBV7-9, the J call TRBJ1-1; TRBD1 matches 8 bases. The CDR3 covers 13 residues. Germline V gene sequence: CDR1 SEHNR, CDR2 FQNEAQ (reference sequence). The CDR3 loop reads CLSRAGGGTEAFF. CDR3 in DNA: TGCCTGTCGCGGGCAGGGGGCGGCACTGAAGCTTTCTTT.

V and J are TRBV10-3 and TRBJ1-3; no clear D gene. Germline V gives CDR1 ENHRY, CDR2 SYGVKD. Trimming removed 0 bases from V and 2 bases from J, with 8 bases in between. This CDR3 contains 15 residues. The CDR3 coding sequence is TGTGCCATCAGTGAGTCGGCCGGGACTGGAAACACCATATATTTT. Its translation is CAISESAGTGNTIYF.

The chain couples TRBV18 to TRBJ1-5; D not certain. Trimming removed 5 bases at V and 6 bases at J, with 14 bases between. The V gene's germline CDR1 is KGHSH and CDR2 LQKENI. The CDR3 length is 14 residues. CDR3 nucleotides: TGTGCCAGCTCAAAAGGAGAGTTATCTCAGCCCCAGCATTTT. Amino acid sequence: CASSKGELSQPQHF.

The rearrangement links TRBV4-1 to TRBJ1-5; 9 bases agree with TRBD1. This CDR3 has 18 amino acids. Trimming removed 0 bases from V and 0 bases from J; junction bases left unmatched: 6. Germline CDR1 and CDR2: MGHRA and YSYEKL. This chain's CDR3 is CASSQDPGTGYSNQPQHF. In DNA, the CDR3 is TGCGCCAGCAGCCAAGATCCCGGGACAGGGTATAGCAATCAGCCCCAGCATTTT.

This clone came up once. This chain joins TRBV29-1 and TRBJ1-2; tentatively, D is TRBD1 (5 bases). Per germline, CDR1 SQVTM and CDR2 ANQGSEA. V gave up 5 bases and J gave up 7 bases, with 17 bases separating them. The CDR3 covers 13 residues. The CDR3: CSVIGSQGSGYTF. The CDR3 nucleotides read TGCAGCGTTATAGGTAGTCAGGGTAGTGGCTACACCTTC. The full variable domain, in which reference TRBV29-1 and TRBJ1-2 provide the parts outside the CDR3, is SAVISQKPSRDICQRGTSLTIQCQVDSQVTMMFWYRQQPGQSLTLIATANQGSEATYESGFVIDKFPISRPNLTFSTLTVSNMSPEDSSIYLCSVIGSQGSGYTFGSGTRLTVV.

V is TRBV19 and J is TRBJ2-1, with TRBD2 matching 11 bases. The junction had 9 bases not matched to a gene; V was cut back by 6 bases and J by 8 bases. Germline V gene data show CDR1 as LNHDA and CDR2 as SQIVND (reference sequence). The CDR3 has 15 residues. For the CDR3, the DNA is TGTGCCAGTAGCCCTGGAACTAGCGGGAGTTATGAGCAGTTCTTC. Residues: CASSPGTSGSYEQFF. The variable domain in full, completed from reference TRBV19 and TRBJ2-1, reads DGGITQSPKYLFRKEGQNVTLSCEQNLNHDAMYWYRQDPGQGLRLIYYSQIVNDFQKGDIAEGYSVSREKKESFPLTVTSAQKNPTAFYLCASSPGTSGSYEQFFGPGTRLTVL.

This rearrangement joins TRBV5-4 to TRBJ1-4; weak D call: TRBD1 (6 bases). This CDR3 is 16 amino acids long. Germline V gives CDR1 SGHNT, CDR2 YYREEE (reference sequence). V lost 1 base, J lost 5 bases, and 15 bases lay in between. CDR3 in DNA: TGTGCCAGCAGCTTGAACCCGACAGGTTCAAATGAAAAACTGTTTTTT. Its protein product is CASSLNPTGSNEKLFF. Full variable domain (missing parts from reference TRBV5-4 and TRBJ1-4): ETGVTQSPTHLIKTRGQQVTLRCSSQSGHNTVSWYQQALGQGPQFIFQYYREEENGRGNFPPRFSGLQFPNYSSELNVNALELDDSALYLCASSLNPTGSNEKLFFGSGTQLSVL.

This clone came up once. The CDR3, as DNA: TGTGCCAGCCCTTCCCGAGAGGGAAGAGACACTGAAGCTTTCTTT. Translating it yields CASPSREGRDTEAFF. The rearrangement joins TRBV19 to TRBJ1-1; D is undetermined. Trimming removed 9 bases at V and 3 bases at J, with 20 bases between. The CDR3 covers 15 residues. Germline values: CDR1 LNHDA, CDR2 SQIVND (reference sequence).

The chain recombines TRBV14 with TRBJ2-5; TRBD2 aligns across 8 bases. Germline V lookup: CDR1 SGHDN, CDR2 FVKESK. The CDR3 covers 14 residues. With 3 bases clipped from V and 3 bases from J, the junction kept 3 bases outside the gene matches. In DNA form, the CDR3 reads TGTGCCAGCAGCCAGGGACTAGTTGAAGAGACCCAGTACTTC. This codes for CASSQGLVEETQYF.

This clone showed up just once. The rearrangement uses TRBV7-3 and TRBJ1-2; D is unresolved. The germline V and J ends were trimmed by 5 bases and 8 bases, with 15 bases remaining between them. The CDR3 length is 13 residues. Germline lookup yields CDR1 SGHTA and CDR2 FQGTGA. The CDR3 bases are TGTGCCAGCAGCCCGAGTGGAGGGTGGGGCTACACCTTC. Translated, it gives CASSPSGGWGYTF.

The gene calls are TRBV10-1 and TRBJ2-3; TRBD1 agrees at 8 bases. The CDR3 covers 14 residues. With V trimmed by 3 bases and J by 5 bases, 4 bases remained unmatched. Germline-derived CDR1 and CDR2 are WNHNN and SYGVQD (reference sequence). In nucleotides, the CDR3 is TGCGCCAGCAGTGAAGGACAGGGTCGAGATACGCAGTATTTT. Protein: CASSEGQGRDTQYF.

The chain recombines TRBV11-3 with TRBJ1-1; weak D call: TRBD1 (6 bases). V shed 5 bases and J shed 3 bases, with 22 bases lying between them. This CDR3 has 17 residues. The germline CDR1 and CDR2 sequences are SGHNT and YENEEA. The CDR3 sequence: CASSRPARQALYTEAFF. The CDR3 DNA reads as TGTGCCAGCAGCCGTCCAGCCCGACAGGCCCTCTACACTGAAGCTTTCTTT.